The clone carrying this T cell receptor beta chain was observed once. These data originate in a study of blood T cell repertoires in COVID-19. Overall study context: Some COVID-19 samples were acute and others convalescent; all came from the United States, Italy and Spain. T cells, B-cell-depleted T cells, or PBMCs supplied cDNA or gDNA.

Authors' data handling: Scientists estimated how many nucleated cells there were by amplifying reference gene primers. Sequencing was performed with immunoSEQ multiplex PCR; in TCRdb, only in-frame clones are kept and a portion is missing. V, J and clone size reflect that table, while D and trimming were determined from the DNA. This sample has 65,000 to 80,000 clones; around 80% occur once, and the top ten carry roughly a fifth. This CDR3 spans 14 amino acids. Germline CDR1 SGHTA, CDR2 FQGNSA. V gave up 0 bases and J gave up 5 bases, with 8 bases separating them. Sequenced material: peripheral blood. The sequence came from a human donor in a cohort sampled during active COVID-19. J is TRBJ2-1 and V is TRBV7-2, with D perhaps TRBD1 (6 bases). CDR3 loop: CASSLAAGDNEQFF. CDR3 DNA sequence: TGTGCCAGCAGCTTAGCCGCAGGGGACAATGAGCAGTTCTTC.